This section outlines one T cell receptor beta chain sequence together with its context. Its antigen remains unidentified. The record originates from a study of shared clonotypes between healthy human individuals. Study details: Those who served as donors were a couple of women and three men between the ages of 18 and 49. Per donor, three plates held CD4 naive cells, three held CD4 memory, two held CD8 naive and one held CD8 memory.

The CDR3 totals 15 residues. Germline trimming cut 7 bases from V and 8 bases from J; bases unmatched to any gene: 14. From germline, CDR1 is SEHNR and CDR2 FQNEAQ (reference sequence). Assay execution took place at the deep level. The protocol was immunoSEQ multiplex PCR, while the TCRdb copy is restricted to in-frame clones and leaves out a portion. The table lists roughly 1,000,000 clones, around 82% of them singletons. Study results and limitations: In the sorted subsets, rarefaction showed sequencing was incomplete despite large depth.

Material: memory CD4+ T cells from PBMCs. The subset is: CD45RA-negative fraction. The chain is built from TRBV7-9 and TRBJ1-2; 9 bases fit TRBD1. This sequence was found in a man between 18 and 35 years old in good health. Some clones in this sample may be carry-over from other donors' samples. The CDR3: CASIDWDRVPLGYTF. DNA for the CDR3: TGTGCCAGCATCGATTGGGACAGGGTCCCGCTCGGCTACACCTTC.